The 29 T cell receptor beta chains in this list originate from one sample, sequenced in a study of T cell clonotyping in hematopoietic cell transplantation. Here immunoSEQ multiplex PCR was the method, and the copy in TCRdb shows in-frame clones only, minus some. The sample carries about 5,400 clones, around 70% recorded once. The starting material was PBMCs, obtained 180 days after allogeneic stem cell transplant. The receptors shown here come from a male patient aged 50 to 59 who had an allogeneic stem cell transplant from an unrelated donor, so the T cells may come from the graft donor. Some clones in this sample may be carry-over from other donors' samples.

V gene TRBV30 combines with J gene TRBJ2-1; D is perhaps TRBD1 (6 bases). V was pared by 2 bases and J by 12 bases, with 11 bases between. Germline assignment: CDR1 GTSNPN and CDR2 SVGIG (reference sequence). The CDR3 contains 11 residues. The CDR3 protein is CAWSTQGTQFF. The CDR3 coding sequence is TGTGCCTGGAGTACCCAGGGGACGCAGTTCTTC.

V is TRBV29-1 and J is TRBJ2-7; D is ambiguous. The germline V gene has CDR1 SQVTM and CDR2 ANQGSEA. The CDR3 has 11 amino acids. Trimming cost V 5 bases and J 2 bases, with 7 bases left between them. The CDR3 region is CSVHGAYEQYF. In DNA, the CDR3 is TGCAGCGTTCACGGCGCCTACGAGCAGTACTTC.

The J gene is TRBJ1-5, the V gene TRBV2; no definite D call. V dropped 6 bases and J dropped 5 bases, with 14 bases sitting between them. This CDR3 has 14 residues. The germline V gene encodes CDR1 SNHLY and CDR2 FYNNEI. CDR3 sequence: CASSPKGRHQPQHF. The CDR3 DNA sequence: TGTGCCAGCAGCCCCAAGGGCAGGCATCAGCCCCAGCATTTT.

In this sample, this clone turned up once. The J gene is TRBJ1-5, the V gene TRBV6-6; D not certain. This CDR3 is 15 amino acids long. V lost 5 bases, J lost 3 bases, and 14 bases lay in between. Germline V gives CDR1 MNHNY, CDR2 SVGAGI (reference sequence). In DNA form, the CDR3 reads TGTGCCAGCAGTGACCCTGTGACCGTCAATCAGCCCCAGCATTTT. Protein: CASSDPVTVNQPQHF.

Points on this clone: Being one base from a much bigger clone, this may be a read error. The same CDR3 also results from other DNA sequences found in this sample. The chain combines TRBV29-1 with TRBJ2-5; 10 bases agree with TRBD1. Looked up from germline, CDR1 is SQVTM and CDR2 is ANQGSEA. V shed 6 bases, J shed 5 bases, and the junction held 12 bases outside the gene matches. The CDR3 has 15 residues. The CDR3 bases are TGCAGCGTCGAATGGGACAGGGGTCCATGGGAGACCCAGTACTTC. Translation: CSVEWDRGPWETQYF.

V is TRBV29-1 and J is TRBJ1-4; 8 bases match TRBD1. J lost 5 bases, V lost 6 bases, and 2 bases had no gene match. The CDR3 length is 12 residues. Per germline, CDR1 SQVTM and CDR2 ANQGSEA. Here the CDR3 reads CSVRGRNEKLFF. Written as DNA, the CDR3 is TGCAGCGTCAGGGGGCGAAATGAAAAACTGTTTTTT. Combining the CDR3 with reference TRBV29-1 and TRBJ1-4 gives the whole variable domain SAVISQKPSRDICQRGTSLTIQCQVDSQVTMMFWYRQQPGQSLTLIATANQGSEATYESGFVIDKFPISRPNLTFSTLTVSNMSPEDSSIYLCSVRGRNEKLFFGSGTQLSVL.

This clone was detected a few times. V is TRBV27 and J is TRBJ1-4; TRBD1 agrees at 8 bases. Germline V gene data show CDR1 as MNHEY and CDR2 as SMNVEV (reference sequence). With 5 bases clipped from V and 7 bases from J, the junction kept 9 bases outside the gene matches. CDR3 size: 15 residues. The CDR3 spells CASSPQDRAGEKLFF. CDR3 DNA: TGTGCCAGCAGTCCGCAGGACAGGGCCGGTGAAAAACTGTTTTTT.

CDR3 nucleotides: TGTGCCAGCAGTCTAGGGTGGGGAAATTCACCCCTCCACTTT. Translated: CASSLGWGNSPLHF. The V call is TRBV6-6, the J call TRBJ1-6, with unresolved D. Trimming took off 5 bases at V and 7 bases at J, with 12 bases between the two ends. The CDR3 totals 14 residues. The V gene's germline CDR1 is MNHNY and CDR2 SVGAGI (reference sequence).

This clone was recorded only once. The CDR3 region is CASSFTGGQETQYF. In DNA, the CDR3 is TGCGCCAGCAGCTTTACGGGGGGCCAAGAGACCCAGTACTTC. The rearrangement links TRBV5-1 to TRBJ2-5; 7 positions match TRBD2. The CDR3 covers 14 residues. Germline CDR1 is SGHRS and CDR2 is YFSETQ. The junction had 2 bases not matched to a gene; V was cut back by 2 bases and J by 1 base.

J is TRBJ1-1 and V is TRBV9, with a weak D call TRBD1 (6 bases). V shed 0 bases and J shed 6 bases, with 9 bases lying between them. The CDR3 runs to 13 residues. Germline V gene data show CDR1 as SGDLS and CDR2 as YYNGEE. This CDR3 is CASSVDGGPEAFF. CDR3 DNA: TGTGCCAGCAGCGTAGACGGGGGGCCTGAAGCTTTCTTT. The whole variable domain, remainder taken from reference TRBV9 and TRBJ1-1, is DSGVTQTPKHLITATGQRVTLRCSPRSGDLSVYWYQQSLDQGLQFLIQYYNGEERAKGNILERFSAQQFPDLHSELNLSSLELGDSALYFCASSVDGGPEAFFGQGTRLTVV.

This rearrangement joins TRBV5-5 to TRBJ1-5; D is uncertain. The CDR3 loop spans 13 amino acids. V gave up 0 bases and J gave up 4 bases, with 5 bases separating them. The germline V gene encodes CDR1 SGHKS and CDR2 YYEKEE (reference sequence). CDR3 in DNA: TGTGCCAGCAGCTTGGCTATAAATCAGCCCCAGCATTTT. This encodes CASSLAINQPQHF.

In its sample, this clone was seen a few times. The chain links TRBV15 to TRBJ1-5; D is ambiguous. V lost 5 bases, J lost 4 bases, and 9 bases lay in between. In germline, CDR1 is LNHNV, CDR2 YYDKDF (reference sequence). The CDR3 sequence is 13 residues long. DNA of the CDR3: TGTGCCACCAGCCCCGCTGGGAATCAGCCCCAGCATTTT. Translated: CATSPAGNQPQHF. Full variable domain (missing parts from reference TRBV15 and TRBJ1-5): DAMVIQNPRYQVTQFGKPVTLSCSQTLNHNVMYWYQQKSSQAPKLLFHYYDKDFNNEADTPDNFQSRRPNTSFCFLDIRSPGLGDTAMYLCATSPAGNQPQHFGDGTRLSIL.

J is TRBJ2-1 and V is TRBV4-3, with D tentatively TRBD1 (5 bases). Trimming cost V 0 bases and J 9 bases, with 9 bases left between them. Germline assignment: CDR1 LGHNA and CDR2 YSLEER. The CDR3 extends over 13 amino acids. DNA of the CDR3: TGCGCCAGCAGCCAAGATCAGGGCGGTGAGCAGTTCTTC. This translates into CASSQDQGGEQFF.

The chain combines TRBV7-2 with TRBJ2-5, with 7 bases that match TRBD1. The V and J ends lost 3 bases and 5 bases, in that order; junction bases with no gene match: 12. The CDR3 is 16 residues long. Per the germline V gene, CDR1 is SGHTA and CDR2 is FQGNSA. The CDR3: CASSFEDRDLRETQYF. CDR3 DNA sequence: TGTGCCAGCAGCTTCGAAGACAGGGACCTCCGGGAGACCCAGTACTTC. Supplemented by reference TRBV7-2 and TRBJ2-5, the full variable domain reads GAGVSQSPSNKVTEKGKDVELRCDPISGHTALYWYRQSLGQGLEFLIYFQGNSAPDKSGLPSDRFSAERTGGSVSTLTIQRTQQEDSAVYLCASSFEDRDLRETQYFGPGTRLLVL.

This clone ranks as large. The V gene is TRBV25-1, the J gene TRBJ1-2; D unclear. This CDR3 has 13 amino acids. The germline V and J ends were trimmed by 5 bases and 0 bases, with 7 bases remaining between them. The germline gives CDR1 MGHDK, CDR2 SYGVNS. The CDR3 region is CASSLGTNYGYTF. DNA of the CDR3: TGTGCCAGCAGTCTAGGCACTAACTATGGCTACACCTTC.

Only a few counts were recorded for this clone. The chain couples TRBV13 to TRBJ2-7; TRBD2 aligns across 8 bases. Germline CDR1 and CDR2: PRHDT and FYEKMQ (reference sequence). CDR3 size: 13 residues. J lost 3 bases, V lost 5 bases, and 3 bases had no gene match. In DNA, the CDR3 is TGTGCCAGCAGCCAGGGACTAGACTACGAGCAGTACTTC. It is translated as CASSQGLDYEQYF.

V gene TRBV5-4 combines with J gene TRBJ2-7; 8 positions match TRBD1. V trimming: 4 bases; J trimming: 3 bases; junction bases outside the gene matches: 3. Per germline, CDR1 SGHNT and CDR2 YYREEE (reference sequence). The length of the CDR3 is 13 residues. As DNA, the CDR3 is TGTGCCAGCAGCATCAGGGGGCTCTACGAGCAGTACTTC. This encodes CASSIRGLYEQYF. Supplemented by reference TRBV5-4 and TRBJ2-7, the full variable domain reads ETGVTQSPTHLIKTRGQQVTLRCSSQSGHNTVSWYQQALGQGPQFIFQYYREEENGRGNFPPRFSGLQFPNYSSELNVNALELDDSALYLCASSIRGLYEQYFGPGTRLTVT.

The CDR3 loop reads CASGLGGDPNTGELFF. The CDR3 nucleotides read TGTGCTAGTGGTCTTGGAGGGGACCCGAACACCGGGGAGCTGTTTTTT. The chain combines TRBV12-5 with TRBJ2-2; D possibly corresponds to TRBD2 (6 bases). V was shortened by 5 bases and J by 0 bases, with 13 bases between the two germline ends. The CDR3 extends over 16 amino acids. CDR1 is LGHNT, CDR2 FRNRAP, per germline.

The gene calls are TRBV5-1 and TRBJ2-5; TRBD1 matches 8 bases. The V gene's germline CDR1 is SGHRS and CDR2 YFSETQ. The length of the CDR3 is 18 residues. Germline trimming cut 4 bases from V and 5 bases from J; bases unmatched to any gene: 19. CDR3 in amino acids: CASSLPPSSQGGRETQYF. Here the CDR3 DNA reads TGCGCCAGCAGCCTGCCCCCTTCCTCACAGGGGGGACGGGAGACCCAGTACTTC.

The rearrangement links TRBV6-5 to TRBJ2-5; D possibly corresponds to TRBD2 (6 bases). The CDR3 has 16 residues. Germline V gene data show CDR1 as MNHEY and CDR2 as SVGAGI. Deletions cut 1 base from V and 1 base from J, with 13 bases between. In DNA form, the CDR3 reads TGTGCCAGCAGTTACTACGTCGCGGGACGCCAAGAGACCCAGTACTTC. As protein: CASSYYVAGRQETQYF.

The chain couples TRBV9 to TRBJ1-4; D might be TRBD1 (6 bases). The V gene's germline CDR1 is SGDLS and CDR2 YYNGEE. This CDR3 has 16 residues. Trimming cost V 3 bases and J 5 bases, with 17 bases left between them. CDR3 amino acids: CASSDETDSHNEKLFF. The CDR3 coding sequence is TGTGCCAGCAGCGATGAGACGGACAGCCACAATGAAAAACTGTTTTTT.

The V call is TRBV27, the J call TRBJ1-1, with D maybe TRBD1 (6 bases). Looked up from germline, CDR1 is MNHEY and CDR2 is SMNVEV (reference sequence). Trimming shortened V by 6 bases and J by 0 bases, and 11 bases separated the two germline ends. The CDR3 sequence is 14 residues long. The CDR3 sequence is CASRLDRLNTEAFF. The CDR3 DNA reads TGTGCCAGCAGACTAGACAGGTTGAACACTGAAGCTTTCTTT.

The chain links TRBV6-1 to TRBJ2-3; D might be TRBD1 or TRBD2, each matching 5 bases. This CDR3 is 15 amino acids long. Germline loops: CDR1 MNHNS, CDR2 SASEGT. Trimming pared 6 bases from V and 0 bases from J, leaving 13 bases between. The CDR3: CASRGTGESTDTQYF. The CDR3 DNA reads TGTGCCAGCAGGGGGACGGGCGAAAGCACAGATACGCAGTATTTT.

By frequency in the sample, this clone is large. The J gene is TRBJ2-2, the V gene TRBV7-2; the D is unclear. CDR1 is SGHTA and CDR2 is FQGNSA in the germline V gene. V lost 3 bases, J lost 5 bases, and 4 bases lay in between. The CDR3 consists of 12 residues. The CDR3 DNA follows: TGTGCCAGCAGCTTTCCGACCGGGGAGCTGTTTTTT. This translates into CASSFPTGELFF.

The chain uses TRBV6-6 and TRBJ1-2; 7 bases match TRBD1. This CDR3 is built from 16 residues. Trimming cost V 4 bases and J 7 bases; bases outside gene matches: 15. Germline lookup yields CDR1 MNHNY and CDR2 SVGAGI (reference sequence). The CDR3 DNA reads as TGTGCCAGCAGTTCAGGTCCGAGGGGGCGTTTGGGTGGCTACACCTTC. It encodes CASSSGPRGRLGGYTF.

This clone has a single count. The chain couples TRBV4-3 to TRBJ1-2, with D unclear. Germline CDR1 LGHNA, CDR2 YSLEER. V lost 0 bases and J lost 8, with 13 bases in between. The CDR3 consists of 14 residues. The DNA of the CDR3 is TGCGCCAGCAGCCAAGATGCGGGGAATGACGGCTACACCTTC. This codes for CASSQDAGNDGYTF.

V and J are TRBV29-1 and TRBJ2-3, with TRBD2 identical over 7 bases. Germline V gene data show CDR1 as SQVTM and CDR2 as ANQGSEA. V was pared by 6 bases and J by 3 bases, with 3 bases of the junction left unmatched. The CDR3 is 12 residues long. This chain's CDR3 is CSVQRGTDTQYF. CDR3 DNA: TGCAGCGTCCAGCGGGGTACAGATACGCAGTATTTT.

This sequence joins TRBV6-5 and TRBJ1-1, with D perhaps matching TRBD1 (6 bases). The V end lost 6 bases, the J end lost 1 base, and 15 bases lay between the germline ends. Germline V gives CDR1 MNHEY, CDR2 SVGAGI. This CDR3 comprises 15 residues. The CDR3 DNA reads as TGTGCCAGCAGCACAGAACAGGGCGGGAACACTGAAGCTTTCTTT. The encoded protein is CASSTEQGGNTEAFF.

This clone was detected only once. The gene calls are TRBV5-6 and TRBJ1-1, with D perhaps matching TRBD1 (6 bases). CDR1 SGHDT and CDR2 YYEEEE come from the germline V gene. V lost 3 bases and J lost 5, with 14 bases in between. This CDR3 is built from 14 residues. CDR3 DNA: TGTGCCAGCAGCTACGAACAGGGCGGAACTGAAGCTTTCTTT. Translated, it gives CASSYEQGGTEAFF. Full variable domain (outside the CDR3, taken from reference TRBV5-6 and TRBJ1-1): DAGVTQSPTHLIKTRGQQVTLRCSPKSGHDTVSWYQQALGQGPQFIFQYYEEEERQRGNFPDRFSGHQFPNYSSELNVNALLLGDSALYLCASSYEQGGTEAFFGQGTRLTVV.